This T cell receptor beta chain was sequenced in a study of response to subunit inactivated influenza vaccine (dated 2018 in TCRdb). Broadly, across the study: Deep quantitative T cell receptor repertoire profiling was used in the study to track responses to a trivalent subunit inactivated influenza vaccine. Study-level results and caveats: According to the authors, only a limited number of new T cells may be recruited by each seasonal influenza vaccination.

The sample's time point label, in plain terms: 45 to 55 days after influenza vaccine administration. From the germline V gene, CDR1 is MNHEY and CDR2 is SVGEGT. Trimming removed 4 bases from V and 7 bases from J; the gene matches leave 7 bases unexplained. Measured from the cysteine to the phenylalanine, the CDR3 is 15 residues long. Solely the CDR3 DNA is kept, with 45 bases framed from the first base. This clonotype has a handful of counts. The specificity of this receptor is unknown. Base qualities are not provided; no much larger clone lies one nucleotide away. The receptor library was made with RT-PCR. The sample was run on an Illumina HiSeq 2500. TCRdb cleaned the public reads at Q25 with fastp, built clones with MiXCR and kept in-frame beta chains. Rows are unified per CDR3 protein, each entry keeping the most common DNA and genes. The table for this sample lists around 500,000 distinct CDR3 sequences; approximately 11% of them were counted only once. The top ten clones comprise over 9.5% of the sample.

The origin of this receptor is a man aged 50-60 years who received an inactivated influenza vaccine. Donor details come from another sample of the same person, matched by shared clones. The rearrangement combines TRBV6-2 or TRBV6-3 with TRBJ2-2, with 9 central nucleotides matching TRBD2. The sequencing here drew on PBMCs from blood, taken roughly 47 days after vaccination. CDR3 reads: CASSSAGTSYGELFF. The nucleotides are TGTGCCAGCAGTTCAGCCGGGACTAGCTACGGGGAGCTGTTTTTT.